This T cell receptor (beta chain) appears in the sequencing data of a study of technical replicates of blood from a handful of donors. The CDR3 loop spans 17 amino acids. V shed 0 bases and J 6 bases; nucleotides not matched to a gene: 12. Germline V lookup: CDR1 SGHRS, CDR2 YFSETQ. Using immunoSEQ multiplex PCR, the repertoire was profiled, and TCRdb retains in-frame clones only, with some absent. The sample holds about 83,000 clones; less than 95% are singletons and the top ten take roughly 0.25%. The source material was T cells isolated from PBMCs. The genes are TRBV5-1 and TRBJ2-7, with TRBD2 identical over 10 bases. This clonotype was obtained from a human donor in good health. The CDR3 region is CASSLGLAGIISGEQYF. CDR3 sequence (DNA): TGCGCCAGCAGCTTGGGACTAGCGGGTATTATCTCGGGCGAGCAGTACTTC.